This T cell receptor (beta chain) was profiled in a study of blood T cells in healthy people across ages. Looking at the study overall: About one barcoded beta molecule per two T cells was captured by template switching. Overall study findings and caveats: Per million T cells, TCR beta diversity dropped roughly linearly as age increased. Aged donors had fewer naive CD4+ cells and lower diversity than long-lived donors.

CDR3 length: 11 residues. V was trimmed by 3 bases and J by 8 bases, leaving 10 bases between them. Germline lookup yields CDR1 DFQATT and CDR2 SNEGSKA (reference sequence). As to this clonotype: What it recognizes is unknown.

Whenever a sample was processed, at least 6.5 million PBMCs were isolated. It was with a sample-barcoded 5' primer and a J-beta primer mix that a second PCR of roughly 7 to 12 cycles was run. A single record per CDR3 protein comes from TCRdb applying MiXCR to the 5' RACE reads. The sample carries about 620,000 distinct CDR3 sequences, approximately 52% recorded once. The sequenced material came from blood. This TCR derives from a woman of 80 years or more in good health. This rearrangement joins TRBV20-1 to TRBJ1-2; D is perhaps TRBD1 (5 bases). The CDR3 DNA is TGCAGTGCTAGGGGGGACGGGGGCTACACCTTC. Amino acid sequence: CSARGDGGYTF.